The 19 T cell receptor beta chains presented below share a single source sample, sequenced in a study of T cell responses to AZD1222 COVID-19 vaccine. Profiled with immunoSEQ multiplex PCR; TCRdb holds only in-frame clones, not every one. The repertoire consists of around 100,000 clones, with roughly 85% occurring once and the leading ten covering more than 4%. This sample comprised peripheral blood, obtained 28 days after the second AZD1222 dose. The receptors shown here come from an adult who received the AZD1222 COVID-19 vaccine.

CDR3 bases: TGTGCCAGCAGCTTAGTGAAGCGGGAGTTTGGTGATGAGCAGTTCTTC. Amino acid sequence: CASSLVKREFGDEQFF. V usage is TRBV7-2 and J usage is TRBJ2-1; 8 nucleotides line up with TRBD2. CDR1 is SGHTA, CDR2 FQGNSA, per germline. The CDR3 is 16 amino acids. Trimming took 1 base from V and 8 from J; bases not matched to a gene: 10.

The gene calls are TRBV5-1 and TRBJ2-5, with TRBD1 identical over 7 bases. Germline trimming cut 4 bases from V and 3 bases from J; bases unmatched to any gene: 6. Germline loops: CDR1 SGHRS, CDR2 YFSETQ. The CDR3 sequence is 14 residues long. The CDR3 nucleotides are TGCGCCAGCAGCCCCGGGACAGCAGAAGAGACCCAGTACTTC. Translating it yields CASSPGTAEETQYF.

The chain carries TRBV30 and TRBJ1-1; D perhaps matches TRBD1 (5 bases). This CDR3 region has 13 residues. The V gene lost 5 bases and the J gene lost 3 bases, with 13 bases spanning the gap. The germline CDR1 and CDR2 sequences are GTSNPN and SVGIG (reference sequence). The CDR3 region is CAWASGTHTEAFF. The CDR3 DNA is TGTGCCTGGGCTTCTGGGACTCACACTGAAGCTTTCTTT.

The J gene is TRBJ2-1, the V gene TRBV3-1 (or the pseudogene TRBV3-2); no firm D call. The CDR3 length is 14 residues. Trimming removed 0 bases at V and 6 bases at J, with 9 bases between. Looked up from germline, CDR1 is LGHDT and CDR2 is YNNKEL (reference sequence). DNA for the CDR3: TGTGCCAGCAGCCAAGAATGGAGAAGCAATGAGCAGTTCTTC. This gives the protein CASSQEWRSNEQFF.

The V call is TRBV9, the J call TRBJ2-7, with 11 nucleotides matching TRBD2. This CDR3 comprises 16 residues. V gave up 0 bases and J gave up 2 bases; unmatched junction bases: 4. Germline-derived CDR1 and CDR2 are SGDLS and YYNGEE. CDR3 sequence reads: CASSVAPLAGAYEQYF. The CDR3 DNA is TGTGCCAGCAGCGTAGCCCCACTAGCGGGAGCCTACGAGCAGTACTTC.

The chain uses TRBV4-2 and TRBJ2-1; D might be TRBD2 (7 bases). The CDR3 has 15 residues. CDR1 is LGHNA, CDR2 YNFKEQ, per germline. V lost 1 base to trimming and J lost 8 bases, with 15 bases between them. DNA for the CDR3: TGTGCCAGCAGCCAAGCCGGGGGGCCCCAGGATGAGCAGTTCTTC. Protein: CASSQAGGPQDEQFF.

About this clone itself: The junction departs from germline at one end; a sequencing error may be responsible. The genes are TRBV7-7 and TRBJ2-5; D call uncertain. Germline V CDR1 and CDR2: SSHAT, FNYEAQ (reference sequence). The length of the CDR3 is 14 residues. CDR3 DNA sequence: TGTGCTAGCAGCTTAGAGATGGCGACGGAGACCCAGTACTTC. Translation gives CASSLEMATETQYF. The whole variable domain, filled in from reference TRBV7-7 and TRBJ2-5, reads GAGVSQSPRYKVTKRGQDVTLRCDPISSHATLYWYQQALGQGPEFLTYFNYEAQPDKSGLPSDRFSAERPEGSISTLTIQRTEQRDSAMYRCASSLEMATETQYFGPGTRLLVL.

The chain links TRBV28 to TRBJ1-6; D is unclear. The germline CDR1 and CDR2 sequences are MDHEN and SYDVKM. V lost 2 bases, J lost 6 bases, and 11 bases lay in between. CDR3 length equals 15 residues. CDR3 sequence reads: CASSLRVGINSPLHF. DNA of the CDR3: TGTGCCAGCAGTTTACGAGTCGGAATTAATTCACCCCTCCACTTT.

The chain combines TRBV4-1 with TRBJ1-5, with 9 bases lining up with TRBD1. In germline, CDR1 is MGHRA, CDR2 YSYEKL. CDR3 length: 16 amino acids. The V and J ends lost 3 bases and 7 bases, in that order; junction bases with no gene match: 10. The CDR3 DNA is TGCGCCAGCAGCCAGGAGCCGGGACAGGGCGGACAGCCCCAGCATTTT. This translates into CASSQEPGQGGQPQHF.

The chain couples TRBV5-1 to TRBJ2-1, with a possible D match to TRBD2 (6 bases). With 0 bases removed from V and 3 bases from J, the gap between germline ends came to 7 bases. Germline V gene lookup returns CDR1 SGHRS and CDR2 YFSETQ. The CDR3 sequence is 14 residues long. For the CDR3, the DNA is TGCGCCAGCAGCTTGGTGGGGGGCTACAATGAGCAGTTCTTC. Encoded protein: CASSLVGGYNEQFF. The complete variable domain, with remaining parts taken from reference TRBV5-1 and TRBJ2-1, reads KAGVTQTPRYLIKTRGQQVTLSCSPISGHRSVSWYQQTPGQGLQFLFEYFSETQRNKGNFPGRFSGRQFSNSRSEMNVSTLELGDSALYLCASSLVGGYNEQFFGPGTRLTVL.

The chain links TRBV4-3 to TRBJ2-4, with unresolved D. From germline, CDR1 is LGHNA and CDR2 YSLEER. This CDR3 spans 15 amino acids. Deletions cut 5 bases from V and 0 bases from J, with 11 bases between. This chain's CDR3 is CASSTSTVAKNIQYF. The CDR3 nucleotides read TGCGCCAGCAGCACGTCGACCGTAGCCAAAAACATTCAGTACTTC.

The chain is built from TRBV7-2 and TRBJ2-2; the match to TRBD2 covers 7 bases. V shed 4 bases and J 1 base; nucleotides not matched to a gene: 6. Germline CDR1 SGHTA, CDR2 FQGNSA. CDR3 length equals 16 residues. In DNA, the CDR3 is TGTGCCAGCAGCTCGTGGACTAGTCGGAACACCGGGGAGCTGTTTTTT. This gives the protein CASSSWTSRNTGELFF. The full variable domain, in which reference TRBV7-2 and TRBJ2-2 provide the parts outside the CDR3, is GAGVSQSPSNKVTEKGKDVELRCDPISGHTALYWYRQSLGQGLEFLIYFQGNSAPDKSGLPSDRFSAERTGGSVSTLTIQRTQQEDSAVYLCASSSWTSRNTGELFFGEGSRLTVL.

The J gene is TRBJ2-7, the V gene TRBV4-3; TRBD2 aligns across 10 bases. The CDR3 sequence is 19 residues long. After removal of 3 bases from V and 0 bases from J, the junction contained 14 bases not matched to a gene. CDR1 and CDR2 from the germline V gene are LGHNA and YSLEER. CDR3 region: CASSHRLAGRSISSYEQYF. CDR3 DNA sequence: TGCGCCAGCAGCCACCGACTAGCGGGCCGTTCGATAAGCTCCTACGAGCAGTACTTC.

The V gene is TRBV9, the J gene TRBJ2-3; D unresolved. Per germline, CDR1 SGDLS and CDR2 YYNGEE. The CDR3 runs to 15 residues. Trimming pared 0 bases from V and 0 bases from J, leaving 8 bases between. The CDR3 loop is CASSVGGWSTDTQYF. The CDR3, as DNA: TGTGCCAGCAGCGTAGGCGGCTGGAGCACAGATACGCAGTATTTT.

The CDR3 loop reads CASSQSERNTEAFF. The CDR3 nucleotides read TGCGCCAGCAGTCAATCTGAACGGAACACTGAAGCTTTCTTT. J is TRBJ1-1 and V is TRBV23-1; D is unresolved. TRBV23-1 is an ORF; its function is uncertain. V lost 0 bases to trimming and J lost 1 base, with 6 bases between them. The CDR3 consists of 14 residues.

This chain joins TRBV5-1 and TRBJ2-5; D unclear. CDR1 is SGHRS, CDR2 YFSETQ, per germline. V was shortened by 6 bases and J by 4 bases, with 19 bases between the two germline ends. This CDR3 comprises 15 residues. Here the CDR3 reads CASMVRSALGETQYF. The CDR3 DNA follows: TGCGCCAGCATGGTAAGGAGTGCTCTGGGAGAGACCCAGTACTTC.

This clone is a singleton in its sample. The junction departs from the called germline gene at one end, perhaps through a read error. The J gene is TRBJ1-1, the V gene TRBV11-2; D gene unclear. Germline V gene lookup returns CDR1 SGHAT and CDR2 FQNNGV. CDR3 length equals 16 residues. The CDR3 DNA follows: TGTGCCAGCAGCTTAGATCTTGGGGTGCTTGAGGTACGCTTGGGTTTT. This translates into CASSLDLGVLEVRLGF.

This clone was seen a single time. The CDR3 DNA reads TGTGCCAGCAGCTCCATCCGGACAGGGGCAAGGCCCTACGAGCAGTACTTC. The encoded protein is CASSSIRTGARPYEQYF. The J gene is TRBJ2-7, the V gene TRBV5-6, with 9 bases that match TRBD1. After removal of 3 bases from V and 2 bases from J, the junction contained 12 bases not matched to a gene. Per the germline V gene, CDR1 is SGHDT and CDR2 is YYEEEE. The CDR3 totals 17 residues.

The chain's CDR3 is CASSVDRAGELFF. CDR3 DNA sequence: TGTGCCAGTAGTGTGGACAGGGCCGGGGAGCTGTTTTTT. The chain joins TRBV19 to TRBJ2-2, with 8 bases aligning to TRBD1. V shed 5 bases, J shed 6 bases, and the junction held 2 bases outside the gene matches. Germline values: CDR1 LNHDA, CDR2 SQIVND (reference sequence). The CDR3 has 13 amino acids.